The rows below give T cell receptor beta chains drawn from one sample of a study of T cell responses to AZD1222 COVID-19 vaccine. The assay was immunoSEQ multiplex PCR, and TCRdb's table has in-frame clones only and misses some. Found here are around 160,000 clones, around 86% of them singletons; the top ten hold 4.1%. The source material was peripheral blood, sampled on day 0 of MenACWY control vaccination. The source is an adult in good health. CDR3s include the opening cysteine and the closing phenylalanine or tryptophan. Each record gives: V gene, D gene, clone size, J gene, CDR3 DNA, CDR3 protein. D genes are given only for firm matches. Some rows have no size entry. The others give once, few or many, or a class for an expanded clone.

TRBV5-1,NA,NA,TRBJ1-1,TGCGCCAGCAGCTTGGGAAGTGGGTATGGAACTGAAGCTTTCTTT,CASSLGSGYGTEAFF
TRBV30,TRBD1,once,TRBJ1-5,TGTGCCTGGGGGACAGTTAGCAATCAGCCCCAGCATTTT,CAWGTVSNQPQHF
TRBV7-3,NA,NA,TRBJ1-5,TGTGCCAGCAGCTTAACTCCCCATACAGACTTTAAGGAACAGCCCCAGCATTTT,CASSLTPHTDFKEQPQHF
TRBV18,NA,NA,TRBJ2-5,TGTGCCAGCTCTGCGGGGACCGGAGAGACCCAGTACTTC,CASSAGTGETQYF
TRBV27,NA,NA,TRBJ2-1,TGTGCCAGCGGCCGTTCCGGGACGCAAAATGAGCAGTTCTTC,CASGRSGTQNEQFF
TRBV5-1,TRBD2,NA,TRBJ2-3,TGCGCCAGCAGCTTGGCTCGCGGGGGGGGCCGGGATAGAACAGATACGCAGTATTTT,CASSLARGGGRDRTDTQYF
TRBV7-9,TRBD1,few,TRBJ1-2,TGTGCCAGCAGCCGCTCGGACAGGGGGCCCCATGGCTACACCTTC,CASSRSDRGPHGYTF
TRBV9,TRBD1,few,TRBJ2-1,TGTGCCAGCAGCGTCGGGACAGTTTTTAATGAGCAGTTCTTC,CASSVGTVFNEQFF
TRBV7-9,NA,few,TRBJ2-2,TGTGCCAGCAGCTTAACGACAAAACGAGGCGGGGAGCTGTTTTTT,CASSLTTKRGGELFF
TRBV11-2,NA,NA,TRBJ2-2,TGTGCCAGCAGCTTCGACGGTCAAGGCCCCACCGGGGAGCTGTTTTTT,CASSFDGQGPTGELFF
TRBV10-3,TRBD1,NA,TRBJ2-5,TGTGCCATCAGTAACCCCGGACAGGGGCAAGAGACCCAGTACTTC,CAISNPGQGQETQYF
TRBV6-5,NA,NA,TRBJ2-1,TGTGCCAGCAGTTACAACAATGAGCAGTTCTTC,CASSYNNEQFF
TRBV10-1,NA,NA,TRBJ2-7,TGCGCCAGCAGTGAGGGCGTCCGTGGTTTTTTGTACGAGCAGTACTTC,CASSEGVRGFLYEQYF
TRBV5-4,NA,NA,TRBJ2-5,TGTGCCAGCAGCTTGTCGGAGATCTCTGTGGAGACCCAGTACTTC,CASSLSEISVETQYF
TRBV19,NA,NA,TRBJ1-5,TGTGCCAGTACTGCCCGGGAGCCCCTAAGCAATCAGCCCCAGCATTTT,CASTAREPLSNQPQHF
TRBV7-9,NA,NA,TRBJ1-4,TGTGCCAGCAGCTTACGAGGTGAAAAACTGTTTTTT,CASSLRGEKLFF
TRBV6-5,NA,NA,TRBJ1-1,TGTGCCAGCATAAGACAGTTGGCCACTGAAGCTTTCTTT,CASIRQLATEAFF
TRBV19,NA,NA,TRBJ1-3,TGTGCCAGTAGTACTTACGAAGTCTCTGGAAACACCATATATTTT,CASSTYEVSGNTIYF
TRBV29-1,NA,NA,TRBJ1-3,TGCAGCGTCTCATCGAGGGGCACCATATATTTT,CSVSSRGTIYF
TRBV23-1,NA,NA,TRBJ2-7,TGCGCCAGCAGTCAATCGTTTTTCTACGAGCAGTACTTC,CASSQSFFYEQYF
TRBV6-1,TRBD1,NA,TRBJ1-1,TGTGCCAGCAATCATCCGGGACAGGGGAACACTGAAGCTTTCTTT,CASNHPGQGNTEAFF
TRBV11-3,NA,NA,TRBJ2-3,TGTGCCAGCAGCTTAAACCCGACGGCCAAGTTCAGCACAGATACGCAGTATTTT,CASSLNPTAKFSTDTQYF
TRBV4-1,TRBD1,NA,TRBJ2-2,TGCGCCAGCAGCCAAGAGGACAGGGTCGTCGGGGAGCTGTTTTTT,CASSQEDRVVGELFF
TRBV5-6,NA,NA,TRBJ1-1,TGTGCCAGCAGCTTCCGGACTGAAGCTTTCTTT,CASSFRTEAFF
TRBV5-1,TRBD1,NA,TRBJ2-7,TGCGCCAGCAGCCGGGACAGGGGCTCCTACGAGCAGTACTTC,CASSRDRGSYEQYF
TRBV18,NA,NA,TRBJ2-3,TGTGCCAGCTCACCGGACGTCACAGATACGCAGTATTTT,CASSPDVTDTQYF
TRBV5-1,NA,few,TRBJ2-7,TGCGCCAGCAGCGCCGGGACGACCGGCGAGCAGTACTTC,CASSAGTTGEQYF
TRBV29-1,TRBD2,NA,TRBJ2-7,TGCAGCGTTGAATCGGGGGGACGCCACGAGCAGTACTTC,CSVESGGRHEQYF
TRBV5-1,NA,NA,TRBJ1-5,TGCGCCAGCAGCTTGGAAGGCTACAATCAGCCCCAGCATTTT,CASSLEGYNQPQHF
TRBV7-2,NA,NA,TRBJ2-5,TGTGCCAGCAGCCTCCACATGATTAATTGGGGAGAGACCCAGTACTTC,CASSLHMINWGETQYF
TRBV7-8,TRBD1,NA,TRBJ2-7,TGTGCCAGCAGCTTCCCCCGCGGGACAGGGAGGGGAGGTGACTCCTACGAGCAGTACTTC,CASSFPRGTGRGGDSYEQYF
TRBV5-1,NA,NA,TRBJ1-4,TGCGCCAGCAGCTTGGGAGGACTGCCCCCAGAAAAACTGTTTTTT,CASSLGGLPPEKLFF
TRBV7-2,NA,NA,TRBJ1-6,TGTGCCAGCAGCCCGGGCTCCTATAATTCACCCCTCCACTTT,CASSPGSYNSPLHF
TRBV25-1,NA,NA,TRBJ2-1,TGTGCCAGCACCAAGGGGGGTCGGAATGAGCAGTTCTTC,CASTKGGRNEQFF
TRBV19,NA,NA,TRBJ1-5,TGTGCCAGTAGTATTTCGGGGTTGGATCAGCCCCAGCATTTT,CASSISGLDQPQHF